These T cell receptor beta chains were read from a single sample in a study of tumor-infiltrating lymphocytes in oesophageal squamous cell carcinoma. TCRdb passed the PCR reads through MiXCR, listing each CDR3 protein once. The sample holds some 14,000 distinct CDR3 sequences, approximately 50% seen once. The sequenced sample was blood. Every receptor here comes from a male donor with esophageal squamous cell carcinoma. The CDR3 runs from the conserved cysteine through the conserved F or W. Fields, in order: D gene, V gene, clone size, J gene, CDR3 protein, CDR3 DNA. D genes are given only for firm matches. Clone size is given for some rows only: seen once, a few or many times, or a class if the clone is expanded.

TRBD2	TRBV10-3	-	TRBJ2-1	CAISVGMTSGVYNEQFF	TGTGCCATCAGTGTCGGTATGACTAGCGGGGTCTACAATGAGCAGTTCTTC
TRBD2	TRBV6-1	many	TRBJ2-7	CASSSGTSGRRGEQYF	TGTGCCAGCAGTTCCGGGACTAGCGGGAGGAGGGGTGAGCAGTACTTC
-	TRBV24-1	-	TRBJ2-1	CATSDPMAREQFF	TGTGCCACCAGTGATCCCATGGCGAGAGAGCAGTTCTTC
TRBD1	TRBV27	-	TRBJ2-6	CASRGQGIAGANVLTF	TGTGCCAGTCGTGGACAGGGGATTGCTGGGGCCAACGTCCTGACTTTC
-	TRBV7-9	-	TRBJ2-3	CASSLGTRGRADTQYF	TGTGCCAGCAGCTTAGGGACACGGGGTCGGGCAGATACGCAGTATTTT
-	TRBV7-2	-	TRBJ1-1	CASSKPGGTEAFF	TGTGCCAGCAGCAAACCCGGAGGGACTGAAGCTTTCTTT
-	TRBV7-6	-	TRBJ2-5	CASSYLSETQYF	TGTGCCAGCAGCTACCTATCGGAGACCCAGTACTTC
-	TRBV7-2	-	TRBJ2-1	CASSLRQNQGEQFF	TGTGCCAGCAGCTTAAGACAAAACCAGGGCGAGCAGTTCTTC
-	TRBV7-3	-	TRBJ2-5	CASSSARSETQYF	TGTGCCAGCAGCTCGGCTAGGAGCGAGACCCAGTACTTC
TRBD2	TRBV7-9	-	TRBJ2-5	CASSLAGGETQYF	TGTGCTAGCAGCTTAGCGGGGGGAGAGACCCAGTACTTC
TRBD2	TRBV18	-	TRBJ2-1	CASSPSTSGGAGEQFF	TGTGCCAGCTCACCTTCGACTAGCGGGGGGGCCGGCGAGCAGTTCTTC
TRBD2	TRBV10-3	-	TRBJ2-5	CATQGGETQYF	TGTGCCACCCAGGGAGGGGAGACCCAGTACTTC
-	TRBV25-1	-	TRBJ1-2	CASSEMESYGYTF	TGTGCCAGCAGTGAAATGGAATCCTATGGCTACACCTTC
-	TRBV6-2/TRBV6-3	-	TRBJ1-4	CASSESWPEKLFF	TGTGCCAGCAGTGAATCTTGGCCTGAAAAACTGTTTTTT
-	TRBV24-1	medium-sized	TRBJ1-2	CATSDLSGSGYTF	TGTGCCACCAGTGATTTATCTGGAAGCGGCTACACCTTC
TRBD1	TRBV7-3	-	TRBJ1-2	CASSLLGTGGNGYTF	TGTGCCAGCAGCTTGTTAGGGACAGGGGGTAATGGCTACACCTTC
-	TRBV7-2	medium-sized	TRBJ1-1	CASSFQGSNAEAFF	TGTGCCAGCAGCTTTCAGGGCTCGAACGCTGAAGCTTTCTTT
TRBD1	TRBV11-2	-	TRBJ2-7	CASSLDKGQGTYEQYF	TGTGCCAGCAGCTTAGATAAGGGACAGGGAACCTACGAGCAGTACTTC
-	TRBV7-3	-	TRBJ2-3	CASSLTRADTQYF	TGTGCCAGCAGCTTAACCCGCGCAGATACGCAGTATTTT
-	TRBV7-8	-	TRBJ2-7	CASRLEAGEQYF	TGTGCCAGCAGGTTGGAGGCGGGCGAGCAGTACTTC
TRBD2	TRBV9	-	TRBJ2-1	CASTPPGRVYNEQFF	TGTGCCAGCACCCCTCCCGGGAGGGTTTACAATGAGCAGTTCTTC
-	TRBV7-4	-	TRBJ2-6	CASSLAGANVLTF	TGTGCCAGCAGCTTAGCTGGGGCCAACGTCCTGACTTTC
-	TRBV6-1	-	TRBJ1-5	CASSLRTGNQPQHF	TGTGCCAGCAGTCTCCGGACAGGCAATCAGCCCCAGCATTTT
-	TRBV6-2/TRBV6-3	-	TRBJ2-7	CASKERPHPIYEQYF	TGTGCCAGCAAGGAACGCCCTCACCCCATCTACGAGCAGTACTTC
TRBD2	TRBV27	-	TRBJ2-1	CASSSGLYNEQFF	TGTGCCAGCAGTTCGGGACTATACAATGAGCAGTTCTTC
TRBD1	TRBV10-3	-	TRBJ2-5	CATSPGQGYQETQYF	TGTGCCACCAGCCCGGGACAGGGTTACCAAGAGACCCAGTACTTC
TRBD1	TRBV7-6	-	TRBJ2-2	CASSFPTGGPGELFF	TGTGCCAGCAGCTTTCCGACAGGGGGTCCCGGGGAGCTGTTTTTT
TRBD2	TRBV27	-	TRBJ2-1	CASSFIGGGPNEQFF	TGTGCCAGCAGTTTCATTGGCGGGGGGCCGAATGAGCAGTTCTTC
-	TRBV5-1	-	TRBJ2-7	CASSLQPTSYEQYF	TGCGCCAGCAGCTTGCAACCCACATCCTACGAGCAGTACTTC
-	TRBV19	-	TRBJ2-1	CASSMDVEQFF	TGTGCCAGTAGTATGGATGTAGAGCAGTTCTTC
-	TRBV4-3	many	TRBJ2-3	CASSPSATDTQYF	TGCGCCAGCAGTCCTAGCGCCACAGATACGCAGTATTTT
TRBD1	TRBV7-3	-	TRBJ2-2	CASSSTGTGNTGELFF	TGTGCCAGCAGCTCGACCGGGACAGGGAACACCGGGGAGCTGTTTTTT
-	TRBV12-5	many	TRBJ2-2	CASGLSGELFF	TGTGCTAGTGGTTTGTCTGGGGAGCTGTTTTTT
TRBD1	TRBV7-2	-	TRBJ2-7	CASSLDRGYYEQYF	TGTGCCAGCAGCTTGGACAGGGGGTACTACGAGCAGTACTTC
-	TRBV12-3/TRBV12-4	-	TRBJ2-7	CASSLTVPYEQYF	TGTGCCAGCAGTCTTACGGTCCCCTACGAGCAGTACTTC
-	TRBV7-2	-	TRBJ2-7	CASSPGRVGTLRLEQYF	TGTGCCAGCAGCCCAGGGCGGGTTGGGACGCTACGTCTGGAGCAGTACTTC
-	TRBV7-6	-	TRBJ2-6	CASSLAQGFGANVLTF	TGTGCCAGCAGCTTAGCTCAGGGTTTTGGGGCCAACGTCCTGACTTTC
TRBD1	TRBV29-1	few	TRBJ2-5	CSHPTPGGGETQYF	TGCAGCCATCCAACCCCAGGGGGCGGAGAGACCCAGTACTTC
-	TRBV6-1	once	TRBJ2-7	CASSEVLSYEQYF	TGTGCCAGCAGTGAAGTCCTTTCTTACGAGCAGTACTTC
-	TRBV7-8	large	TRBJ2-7	CASSPMEGLNEQYF	TGTGCCAGCAGCCCCATGGAAGGGCTGAACGAGCAGTACTTC
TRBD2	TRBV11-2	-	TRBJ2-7	CASSSTSASYNEQYF	TGTGCCAGCAGCTCGACTAGCGCCTCCTACAATGAGCAGTACTTC
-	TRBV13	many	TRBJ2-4	CASSLGRNIQYF	TGTGCCAGCAGCTTAGGCCGGAACATTCAGTACTTC
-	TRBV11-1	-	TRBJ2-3	CASSLDGGSSTDTQYF	TGTGCCAGCAGCTTAGATGGGGGATCTAGCACAGATACGCAGTATTTT
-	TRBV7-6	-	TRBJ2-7	CASSLSGTGYEQYF	TGTGCCAGCAGCTTATCTGGGACCGGATACGAGCAGTACTTC
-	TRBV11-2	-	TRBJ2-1	CASSLDQAGDEQFF	TGTGCCAGCAGCTTAGATCAGGCAGGGGACGAGCAGTTCTTC
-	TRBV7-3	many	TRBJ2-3	CASSLIGGKADTQYF	TGTGCCAGCAGCTTAATCGGCGGGAAGGCAGATACGCAGTATTTT
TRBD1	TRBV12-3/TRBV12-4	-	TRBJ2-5	CASTDRGFHNEQYF	TGTGCCAGCACAGACAGGGGGTTCCACAATGAGCAGTACTTC